The clone carrying this TCR beta chain showed up just once. Its antigen is undetermined. This entry comes from a study of graft-versus-host responses after intestinal transplantation. Study-level background: Anti-thymocyte globulin served as induction for all recipients, who then took tacrolimus and steroids for about three years.

From germline, CDR1 is SGHTA and CDR2 FQGNSA. The germline V and J ends were trimmed by 7 bases and 8 bases, with 18 bases remaining between them. The CDR3 covers 14 residues. Intraepithelial lymphocytes and lamina propria lymphocytes were released through processing of graft tissue. General study results and limits: Levels of circulating GvH clones at their peak were associated with early post-transplant HvG declines.

Repertoires were generated with immunoSEQ multiplex PCR, while TCRdb's copy carries only in-frame clones and drops some. This sample has 3,600 or so clones, with about two thirds found just once. The J gene is TRBJ2-1, the V gene TRBV7-2, with a possible D match to TRBD2 (7 bases). The source material was ileum tissue, sampled 1018 days after intestinal transplantation. The sequence was obtained from a human patient who received an intestinal transplant, so some T cells may come from the graft donor. This CDR3 reads CASNPIGGAYEQFF. Here the CDR3 DNA reads TGTGCCAGCAACCCCATTGGGGGGGCCTATGAGCAGTTCTTC.